The 9 T cell receptor beta chains reported below all come from one sample, sequenced in a study of regulatory T cells in long-lasting Graves disease. Time point specified: newly diagnosed GD, antithyroid drugs for less than 3 months. Following extraction of RNA from PBMCs, that RNA was used to make the TCR library. Arm-PCR of CDR3 regions with iRepertoire HTBI primers generated TCR beta libraries. TCRdb ran MiXCR on the multiplex PCR reads and lists one entry per CDR3 protein. The data show just over 600,000 distinct CDR3 sequences, roughly 15% seen once. These data are also associated with another study on T cells in Graves' hyperthyroidism and ophthalmopathy.

Source: peripheral blood mononuclear cells (PBMCs), taken at new diagnosis, from a patient treated with antithyroid drugs. These receptors originate from a woman in her twenties or thirties with Graves disease.

Only a few counts were recorded for this clonotype. The chain carries TRBV19 and TRBJ2-7; TRBD1 agrees at 8 bases. Germline V CDR1 and CDR2: LNHDA, SQIVND (reference sequence). V lost 4 bases, J lost 4 bases, and 9 bases stayed unmatched. This CDR3 has 15 amino acids. Here the CDR3 reads CASSTSGGYMYEQYF. In nucleotides, the CDR3 is TGTGCCAGTAGTACGTCAGGGGGCTACATGTACGAGCAGTACTTC.

This clonotype appeared many times. The chain is built from TRBV2 and TRBJ1-5, with unresolved D. Trimming cost V 3 bases and J 1 base, with 7 bases left between them. CDR3 length: 14 residues. In germline, CDR1 is SNHLY, CDR2 FYNNEI. CDR3 amino acids: CASSEQLSNQPQHF. In DNA, the CDR3 is TGTGCCAGCAGTGAGCAGCTAAGCAATCAGCCCCAGCATTTT.

This clonotype was seen repeatedly, ten times or more. CDR3 in amino acids: CASRRRASGVSYEQYF. The DNA for the CDR3 is TGTGCCAGCAGACGTCGCGCCTCGGGGGTCTCCTACGAGCAGTACTTC. This rearrangement joins TRBV28 to TRBJ2-7, with D tentatively TRBD2 (6 bases). Germline lookup yields CDR1 MDHEN and CDR2 SYDVKM. V gave up 6 bases and J gave up 0 bases, with 18 bases separating them. The CDR3 loop spans 16 amino acids. The full variable domain, completed using reference TRBV28 and TRBJ2-7, is DVKVTQSSRYLVKRTGEKVFLECVQDMDHENMFWYRQDPGLGLRLIYFSYDVKMKEKGDIPEGYSVSREKKERFSLILESASTNQTSMYLCASRRRASGVSYEQYFGPGTRLTVT.

This clonotype was counted only a few times. The V call is TRBV28, the J call TRBJ1-3; no firm D call. Germline V lookup: CDR1 MDHEN, CDR2 SYDVKM. Trimming pared 7 bases from V and 2 bases from J, leaving 9 bases between. The CDR3 runs to 13 residues. CDR3 nucleotides: TGTGCCAGCATCCGGATCCCTGGAAACACCATATATTTT. Translated, it gives CASIRIPGNTIYF.

This clonotype has a count of ten or more. This chain connects TRBV24-1 to TRBJ2-3; D call uncertain. Trimming left V 6 bases short and J 0 bases short, with 9 bases between. There are 14 residues in the CDR3. Germline V CDR1 and CDR2: KGHDR, SFDVKD. CDR3 residues: CATSSVGSTDTQYF. CDR3 DNA: TGTGCCACCAGTAGCGTCGGAAGCACAGATACGCAGTATTTT.

This sequence joins TRBV10-3 and TRBJ1-1, with D hard to call. V was shortened by 0 bases and J by 7 bases, with 9 bases between the two germline ends. The CDR3 extends over 13 amino acids. CDR1 and CDR2 from the germline V gene are ENHRY and SYGVKD. The CDR3 protein is CAISESTPFEAFF. Written as DNA, the CDR3 is TGTGCCATCAGTGAGTCAACCCCTTTTGAAGCTTTCTTT.

This clonotype was counted only a few times. The chain links TRBV6-1 to TRBJ1-1, with 7 nucleotides matching TRBD1. Germline-derived CDR1 and CDR2 are MNHNS and SASEGT. The CDR3 is made up of 13 amino acids. After removal of 6 bases from V and 7 bases from J, the junction contained 8 bases not matched to a gene. The DNA for the CDR3 is TGTGCCAGCAGCGACCTTGACAGGGATGAAGCTTTCTTT. The encoded protein is CASSDLDRDEAFF.

This clonotype was recorded many times. This chain uses TRBV6-2 or TRBV6-3 with TRBJ2-1, with D unclear. CDR1 and CDR2 (germline): MNHEY, SVGEGT. V was trimmed by 5 bases and J by 9 bases, leaving 11 bases between them. The CDR3 sequence is 12 residues long. DNA for the CDR3: TGTGCCAGCAGTGATCGGACGTCTGAGCAGTTCTTC. It codes for CASSDRTSEQFF.

The chain employs TRBV9 and TRBJ1-1, with D possibly being TRBD1 (5 bases). V lost 3 bases to trimming and J lost 5 bases, with 17 bases between them. CDR3 length: 15 residues. CDR1 and CDR2 (germline): SGDLS, YYNGEE. CDR3 amino acids: CASSGGDAGGTEAFF. The DNA for the CDR3 is TGTGCCAGCAGCGGGGGGGACGCCGGGGGAACTGAAGCTTTCTTT.